This TCR beta chain is drawn from a study of shared T cell receptors in the human thymus. The CDR3 covers 15 residues. Germline lookup yields CDR1 SGHTA and CDR2 FQGNSA. V was cut by 3 bases and J by 3 bases, with 15 bases left in between. The table came from immunoSEQ multiplex PCR; TCRdb's copy has only in-frame clones and leaves some out. The table includes about 660,000 clones, more than 75% detected once. The same data also contributed to another study, on human thymus T cells. As that report states: Resections from corrective heart surgery provided thymus tissue. There appeared to be biased usage of V and J genes in thymic and blood repertoires. Related research described strongly overlapping thymic repertoires in unrelated people.

This sequence originates from a boy under three years old with a congenital heart defect. Sequencing was performed on thymocytes. This chain joins TRBV7-2 and TRBJ2-7; D unresolved. The CDR3 loop reads CASSFTEQSIYEQYF. The CDR3 nucleotides read TGTGCCAGCAGCTTCACCGAGCAATCTATCTACGAGCAGTACTTC.